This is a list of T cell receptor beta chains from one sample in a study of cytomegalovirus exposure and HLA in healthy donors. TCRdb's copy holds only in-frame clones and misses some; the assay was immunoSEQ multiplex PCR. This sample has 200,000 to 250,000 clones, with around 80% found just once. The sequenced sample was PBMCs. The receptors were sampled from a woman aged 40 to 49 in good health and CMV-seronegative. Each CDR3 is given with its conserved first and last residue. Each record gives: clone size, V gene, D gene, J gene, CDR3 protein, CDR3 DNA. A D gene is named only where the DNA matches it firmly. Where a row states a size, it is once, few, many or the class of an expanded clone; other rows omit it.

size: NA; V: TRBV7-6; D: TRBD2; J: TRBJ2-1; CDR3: CASSLGLAPNNEQFF; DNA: TGTGCCAGCAGCTTGGGACTAGCACCGAACAATGAGCAGTTCTTC
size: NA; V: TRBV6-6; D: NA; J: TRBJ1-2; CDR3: CASSYGQGTDGYTF; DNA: TGTGCCAGCAGTTACGGGCAGGGTACGGATGGCTACACCTTC
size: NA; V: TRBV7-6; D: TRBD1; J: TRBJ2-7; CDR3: CASSLKGSAAGGFSYEQYF; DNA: TGTGCCAGCAGCTTAAAGGGGTCGGCGGCAGGGGGTTTCTCCTACGAGCAGTACTTC
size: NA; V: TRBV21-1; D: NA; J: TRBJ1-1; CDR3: CASSYDGVNTEAFF; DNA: TGTGCCAGCAGCTACGACGGGGTGAACACTGAAGCTTTCTTT
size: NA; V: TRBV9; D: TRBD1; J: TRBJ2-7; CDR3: CASSQGQDTPEQYF; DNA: TGTGCCAGCAGCCAGGGACAGGACACTCCCGAGCAGTACTTC
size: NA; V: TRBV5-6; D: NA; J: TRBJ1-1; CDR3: CASGGDTEAFF; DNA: TGTGCCAGCGGGGGGGACACTGAAGCTTTCTTT
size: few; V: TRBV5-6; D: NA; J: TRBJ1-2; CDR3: CASSAGNGGYTF; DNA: TGTGCCAGCAGCGCGGGGAACGGAGGCTACACCTTC
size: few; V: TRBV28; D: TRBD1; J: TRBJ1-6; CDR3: CASSSGQGNSPLHF; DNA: TGTGCCAGCAGTTCCGGACAGGGTAATTCACCCCTCCACTTT
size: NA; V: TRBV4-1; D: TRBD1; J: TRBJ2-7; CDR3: CASSPLDGQGYEQYF; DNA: TGCGCCAGCAGCCCGCTTGACGGACAGGGCTACGAGCAGTACTTC
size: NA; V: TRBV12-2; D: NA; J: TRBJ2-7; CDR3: CASRFQGWNEQYF; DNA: TGTGCAAGTCGCTTCCAGGGATGGAACGAGCAGTACTTC
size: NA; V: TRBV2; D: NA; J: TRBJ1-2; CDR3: CASSRPGVNYGYTF; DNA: TGTGCCAGCAGTCGTCCGGGGGTGAACTATGGCTACACCTTC
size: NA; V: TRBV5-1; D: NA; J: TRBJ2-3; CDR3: CASSRRAGASTDTQYF; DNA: TGCGCCAGCAGCCGCCGGGCGGGGGCCTCCACAGATACGCAGTATTTT
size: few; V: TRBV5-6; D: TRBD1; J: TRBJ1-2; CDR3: CASSLRDRAYGYTF; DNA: TGTGCCAGCAGCTTGCGGGACAGGGCCTATGGCTACACCTTC
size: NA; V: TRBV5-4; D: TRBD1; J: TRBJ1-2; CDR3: CASSLPWTGMGNYGYTF; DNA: TGTGCCAGCAGCTTGCCCTGGACAGGGATGGGCAACTATGGCTACACCTTC
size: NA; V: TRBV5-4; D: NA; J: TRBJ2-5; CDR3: CASSLGGGGAGQETQYF; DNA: TGTGCCAGCAGCTTGGGGGGCGGGGGCGCGGGGCAAGAGACCCAGTACTTC
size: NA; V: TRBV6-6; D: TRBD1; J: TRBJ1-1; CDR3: CASSYGQGAWTEAFF; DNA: TGTGCCAGCAGCTACGGACAGGGGGCTTGGACTGAAGCTTTCTTT
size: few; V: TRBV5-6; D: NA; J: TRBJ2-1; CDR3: CASSLRVNEQFF; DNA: TGTGCCAGCAGCTTGCGAGTCAATGAGCAGTTCTTC
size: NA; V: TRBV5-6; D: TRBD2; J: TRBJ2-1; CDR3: CASSLGSLAGGSYNEQFF; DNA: TGTGCCAGCAGCTTGGGGTCGCTAGCGGGGGGATCCTACAATGAGCAGTTCTTC
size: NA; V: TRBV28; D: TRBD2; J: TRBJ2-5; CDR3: CASSPWETSGFETQYF; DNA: TGTGCCAGCAGTCCCTGGGAGACTAGCGGTTTCGAGACCCAGTACTTC
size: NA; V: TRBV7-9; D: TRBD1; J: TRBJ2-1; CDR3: CASSSISGTGNYNEQFF; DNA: TGTGCCAGCAGTTCGATTTCCGGGACAGGGAACTACAATGAGCAGTTCTTC
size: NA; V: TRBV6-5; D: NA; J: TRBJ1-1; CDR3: CASSYTRVTLEAFF; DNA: TGTGCCAGCAGTTACACGAGGGTAACACTTGAAGCTTTCTTT
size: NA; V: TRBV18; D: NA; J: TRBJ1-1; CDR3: CASSPGRVNTEAFF; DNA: TGTGCCAGCTCACCAGGGCGGGTGAACACTGAAGCTTTCTTT
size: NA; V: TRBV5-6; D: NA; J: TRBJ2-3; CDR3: CASSAADTQYF; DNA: TGTGCCAGCAGTGCGGCAGATACGCAGTATTTT
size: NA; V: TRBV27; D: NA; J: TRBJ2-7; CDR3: CASRETPTYEQYF; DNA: TGTGCCAGCAGAGAGACACCAACCTACGAGCAGTACTTC
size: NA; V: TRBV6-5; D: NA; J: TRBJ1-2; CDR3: CASRRQENYGYTF; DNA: TGTGCCAGCAGACGACAGGAAAACTATGGCTACACCTTC
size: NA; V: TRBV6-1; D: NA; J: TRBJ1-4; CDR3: CASSEVETQATNEKLFF; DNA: TGTGCCAGCAGTGAAGTTGAGACACAAGCAACTAATGAAAAACTGTTTTTT
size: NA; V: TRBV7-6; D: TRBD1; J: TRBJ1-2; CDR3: CASSLASGQGDYGYTF; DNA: TGTGCCAGCAGCTTAGCGTCGGGACAGGGAGACTATGGCTACACCTTC
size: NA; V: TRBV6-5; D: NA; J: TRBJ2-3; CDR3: CASSYSRGGTDTQYF; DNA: TGTGCCAGCAGTTACTCGCGTGGAGGGACAGATACGCAGTATTTT
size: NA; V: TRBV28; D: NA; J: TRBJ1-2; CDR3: CASSLNLSYGYTF; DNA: TGTGCCAGCAGTTTGAACTTATCCTATGGCTACACCTTC
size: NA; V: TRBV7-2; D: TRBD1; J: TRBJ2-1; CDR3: CASSLVAQGRTYNEQFF; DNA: TGTGCCAGCAGCCTAGTGGCACAGGGGCGTACCTACAATGAGCAGTTCTTC
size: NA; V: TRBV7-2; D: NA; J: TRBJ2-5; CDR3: CASSMTDRRQETQYF; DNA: TGTGCCAGCAGCATGACCGACAGGCGGCAAGAGACCCAGTACTTC
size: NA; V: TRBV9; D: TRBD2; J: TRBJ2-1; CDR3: CASSPGGGHYNEQFF; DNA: TGTGCCAGCAGTCCAGGCGGGGGGCACTACAATGAGCAGTTCTTC
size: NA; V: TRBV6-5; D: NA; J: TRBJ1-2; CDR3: CASSSPRGGEDGYTF; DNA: TGTGCCAGCAGTTCTCCCAGAGGAGGGGAGGATGGCTACACCTTC
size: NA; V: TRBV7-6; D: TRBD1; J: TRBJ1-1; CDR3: CASSPGQANTEAFF; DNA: TGTGCCAGCAGCCCGGGACAGGCGAACACTGAAGCTTTCTTT
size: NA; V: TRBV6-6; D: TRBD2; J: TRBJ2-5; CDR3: CASSYSPLGGGETQYF; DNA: TGTGCCAGCAGTTACTCTCCCCTCGGCGGGGGTGAGACCCAGTACTTC
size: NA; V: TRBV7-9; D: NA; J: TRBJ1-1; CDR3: CASSLELSIEAFF; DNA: TGTGCCAGCAGCTTAGAATTGAGTATTGAAGCTTTCTTT
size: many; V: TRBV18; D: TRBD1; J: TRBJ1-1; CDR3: CASSTQGALNTEAFF; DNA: TGTGCCAGCTCAACTCAGGGGGCGTTGAACACTGAAGCTTTCTTT
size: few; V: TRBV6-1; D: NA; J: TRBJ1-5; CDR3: CASSEEGQVGHF; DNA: TGTGCCAGCAGTGAAGAGGGGCAGGTTGGGCATTTT
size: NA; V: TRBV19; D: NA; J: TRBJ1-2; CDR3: CASSAFFGGTNYGYTF; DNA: TGTGCCAGTAGTGCTTTCTTCGGCGGTACTAACTATGGCTACACCTTC
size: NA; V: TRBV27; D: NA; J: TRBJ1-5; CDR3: CASSFRGGGSNQPQHF; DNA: TGTGCCAGCAGTTTTAGGGGCGGTGGTAGCAATCAGCCCCAGCATTTT
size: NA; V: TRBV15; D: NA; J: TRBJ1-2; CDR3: CATSPTEGANYGYTF; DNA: TGTGCCACCAGCCCGACCGAGGGGGCTAACTATGGCTACACCTTC
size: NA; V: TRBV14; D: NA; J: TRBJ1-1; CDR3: CASSQEEMNTEAFF; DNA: TGTGCCAGCAGCCAAGAAGAGATGAACACTGAAGCTTTCTTT
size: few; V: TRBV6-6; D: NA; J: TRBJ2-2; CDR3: CASSSGGNGELFF; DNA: TGTGCCAGCAGCTCGGGGGGCAACGGGGAGCTGTTTTTT
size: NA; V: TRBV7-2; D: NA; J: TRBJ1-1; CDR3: CASSFQVTNTEAFF; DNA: TGTGCCAGCAGCTTTCAGGTAACGAACACTGAAGCTTTCTTT
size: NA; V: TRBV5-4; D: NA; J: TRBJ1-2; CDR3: CASSLTTTGGGYTF; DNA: TGTGCCAGCAGCTTGACCACGACAGGCGGTGGCTACACCTTC
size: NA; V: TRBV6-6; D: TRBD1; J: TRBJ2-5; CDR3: CASGQGGQETQYF; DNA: TGTGCCAGCGGACAGGGAGGACAAGAGACCCAGTACTTC
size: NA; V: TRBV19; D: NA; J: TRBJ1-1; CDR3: CTSSNDKTGKSFF; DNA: TGTACCAGTAGTAACGACAAAACAGGGAAGTCTTTCTTC
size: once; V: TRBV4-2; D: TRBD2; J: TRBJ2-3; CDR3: CASSQEGSGGAMSTDTQYF; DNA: TGTGCCAGCAGCCAAGAGGGTAGCGGGGGGGCCATGAGCACAGATACGCAGTATTTT
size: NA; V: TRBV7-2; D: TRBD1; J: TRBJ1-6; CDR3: CASSSYRGSYNSPLHF; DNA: TGTGCCAGCAGCTCATACAGGGGATCCTATAATTCACCCCTCCACTTT
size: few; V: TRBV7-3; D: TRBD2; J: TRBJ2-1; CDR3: CASSPSGGYNEQFF; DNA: TGTGCCAGCAGCCCTAGCGGGGGGTACAATGAGCAGTTCTTC
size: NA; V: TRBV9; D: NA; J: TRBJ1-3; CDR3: CASSVGSLANTIYF; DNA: TGTGCCAGCAGCGTAGGATCCCTGGCAAACACCATATATTTT